The entry below describes one T cell receptor (beta chain). Its cognate antigen is unknown. The primer mix had 60 Vbeta and 13 Jbeta primers. Authors' analysis steps: The authors later counted around 80 million unique TCR beta chains, some 10 million of them shared. TCRdb's table, derived via immunoSEQ multiplex PCR, lists solely in-frame clones and lacks some. The D gene and trimming were derived from the DNA, and the V and J assignments and clone size from that table. The table counts roughly 60,000 clones; around 4% lies in the top ten. This specimen comes from a study of cytomegalovirus exposure and HLA in healthy donors. Study results and caveats: In an earlier analysis, about 87% or about 30%: the productive usage of most TCR beta V segments. Analysis was performed later, and it showed HLA-associated TCR beta chains to be more clonally expanded than equally common others.

The germline CDR1 and CDR2 sequences are GTSNPN and SVGIG (reference sequence). Trimming cost V 2 bases and J 2 bases, with 16 bases left between them. The CDR3 totals 17 residues. This receptor was taken from a male donor in good health and CMV-seronegative. Sequencing used PBMCs. The chain employs TRBV30 and TRBJ1-6, with D uncertain. DNA of the CDR3: TGTGCCTGGAGTCCCCCTACAGCCCTGACCTATAATTCACCCCTCCACTTT. It is translated as CAWSPPTALTYNSPLHF.